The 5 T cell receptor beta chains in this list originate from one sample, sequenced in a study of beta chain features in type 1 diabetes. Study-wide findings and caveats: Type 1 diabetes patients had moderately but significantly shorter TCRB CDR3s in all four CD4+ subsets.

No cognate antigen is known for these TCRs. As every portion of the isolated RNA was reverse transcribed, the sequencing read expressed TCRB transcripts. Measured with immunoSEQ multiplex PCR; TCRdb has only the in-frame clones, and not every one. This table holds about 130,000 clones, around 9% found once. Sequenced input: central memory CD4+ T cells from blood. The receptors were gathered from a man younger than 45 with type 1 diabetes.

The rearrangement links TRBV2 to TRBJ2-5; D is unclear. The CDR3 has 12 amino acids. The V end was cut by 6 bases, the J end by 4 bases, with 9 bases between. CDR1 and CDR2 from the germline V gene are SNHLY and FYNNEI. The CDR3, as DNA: TGTGCCAGCAGAGGTCCGGGAGAGACCCAGTACTTC. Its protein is CASRGPGETQYF.

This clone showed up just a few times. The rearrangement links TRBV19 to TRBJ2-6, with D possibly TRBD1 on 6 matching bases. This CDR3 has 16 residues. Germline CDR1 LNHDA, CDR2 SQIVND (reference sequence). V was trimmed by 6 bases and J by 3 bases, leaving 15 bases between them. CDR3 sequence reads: CASRPAGVLGANVLTF. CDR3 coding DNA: TGTGCCAGTAGGCCTGCAGGGGTTCTTGGGGCCAACGTCCTGACTTTC. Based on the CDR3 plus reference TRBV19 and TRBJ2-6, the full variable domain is DGGITQSPKYLFRKEGQNVTLSCEQNLNHDAMYWYRQDPGQGLRLIYYSQIVNDFQKGDIAEGYSVSREKKESFPLTVTSAQKNPTAFYLCASRPAGVLGANVLTFGAGSRLTVL.

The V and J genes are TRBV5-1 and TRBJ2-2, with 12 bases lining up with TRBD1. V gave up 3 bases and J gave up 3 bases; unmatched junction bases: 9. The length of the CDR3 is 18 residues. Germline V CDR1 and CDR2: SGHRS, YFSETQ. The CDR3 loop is CASSSGTGGNRDTGELFF. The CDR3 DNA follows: TGCGCCAGCAGCTCCGGGACAGGGGGCAACAGGGACACCGGGGAGCTGTTTTTT.

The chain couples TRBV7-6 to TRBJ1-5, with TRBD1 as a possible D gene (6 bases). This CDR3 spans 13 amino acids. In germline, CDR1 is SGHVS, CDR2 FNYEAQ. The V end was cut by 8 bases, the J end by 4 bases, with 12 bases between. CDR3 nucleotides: TGTGCCAGCGCCGGACAGAAGAATCAGCCCCAGCATTTT. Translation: CASAGQKNQPQHF.

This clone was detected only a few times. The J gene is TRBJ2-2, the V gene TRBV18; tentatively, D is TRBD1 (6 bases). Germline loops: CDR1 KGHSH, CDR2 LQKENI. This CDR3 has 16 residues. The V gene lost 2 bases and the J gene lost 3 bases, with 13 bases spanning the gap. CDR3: CASSPFPGADTGELFF. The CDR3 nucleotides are TGTGCCAGCTCACCATTTCCAGGGGCGGACACCGGGGAGCTGTTTTTT.